The 15 T cell receptor beta chains reported below all come from one sample, sequenced in a study of blood T cells in healthy people across ages. Primed by a sample-barcoded 5' primer and a J-beta primer mix, a second PCR proceeded for 7 to 11 cycles. MiXCR, applied by TCRdb to the 5' RACE reads, yields one record per CDR3 protein. Seen here are about 1.6 million distinct CDR3 sequences, around 35% observed once, and the top ten hold about 11%. Sequencing input: blood. These receptors all come from a woman aged 25 to 39 in good health.

The CDR3: CASSAALERSTDTQYF. The CDR3 nucleotides are TGTGCCAGCAGTGCCGCCCTGGAGCGTAGCACAGATACGCAGTATTTT. The chain combines TRBV12-3 or TRBV12-4 with TRBJ2-3; D gene unclear. V lost 5 bases, J lost 0 bases, and 15 bases lay in between. This CDR3 is 16 amino acids long.

The rearrangement links TRBV7-9 to TRBJ1-2, with unresolved D. The CDR3 loop spans 15 amino acids. The V end lost 0 bases, the J end lost 5 bases, and 13 bases lay between the germline ends. Germline V gives CDR1 SEHNR, CDR2 FQNEAQ (reference sequence). CDR3 DNA sequence: TGTGCCAGCAGCTTAGCATCTGGGGATCATTATGGCTACACCTTC. Amino acids: CASSLASGDHYGYTF.

V is TRBV7-3 and J is TRBJ2-5; D uncertain. The CDR3 totals 15 residues. Trimming took off 1 base at V and 2 bases at J, with 11 bases between the two ends. Germline-derived CDR1 and CDR2 are SGHTA and FQGTGA. The CDR3 region is CASSLIGSRQETQYF. The CDR3 region has the DNA TGTGCCAGCAGCTTAATTGGGTCACGACAAGAGACCCAGTACTTC.

This clonotype showed up just a few times. This chain joins TRBV5-1 and TRBJ2-7; no definite D call. The V gene's germline CDR1 is SGHRS and CDR2 YFSETQ. This CDR3 is built from 14 residues. Trimming removed 4 bases at V and 5 bases at J, with 16 bases between. The CDR3 sequence is CASSAALLSNEQYF. The CDR3 coding sequence is TGCGCCAGCAGCGCCGCACTTCTATCCAACGAGCAGTACTTC.

With respect to this clonotype: A much larger clone lies one base from this, so it may be a read error. The J gene is TRBJ2-4, the V gene TRBV7-9; the D gene is possibly TRBD2 (5 bases). The CDR3 is 12 amino acids. Germline V gene data show CDR1 as SEHNR and CDR2 as FQNEAQ (reference sequence). V lost 8 bases and J 6 bases, leaving 11 bases between the germline ends. The CDR3 sequence is CASWRGGNIQYF. The CDR3 region has the DNA TGTGCCAGCTGGCGAGGAGGAAACATTCAGTACTTC.

The chain uses TRBV5-1 and TRBJ1-5; no clear D gene. The ends were cut back, 4 bases at V and 7 bases at J, with 9 bases in the middle. Germline loops: CDR1 SGHRS, CDR2 YFSETQ. This CDR3 is 12 amino acids long. Written as DNA, the CDR3 is TGCGCCAGCAGCGTAAGAAGGCAGCCCCAGCATTTT. Translated: CASSVRRQPQHF.

This clonotype came up many times. The chain employs TRBV6-2 or TRBV6-3 and TRBJ2-5; 9 bases line up with TRBD1. The V gene end was trimmed by 3 bases and the J gene end by 3 bases; junction bases not matched to a gene: 11. CDR3 length equals 17 residues. CDR1 and CDR2 (germline): MNHEY, SVGEGT. The CDR3 is CASSYSSGTGNEETQYF. The CDR3 DNA sequence: TGTGCCAGCAGTTATTCTTCGGGGACAGGGAACGAAGAGACCCAGTACTTC.

The chain has TRBV27 and TRBJ2-6; D possibly corresponds to TRBD2 (5 bases). Deletions cut 4 bases from V and 1 base from J, with 11 bases between. The CDR3 spans 16 residues. Germline V gene lookup returns CDR1 MNHEY and CDR2 SMNVEV (reference sequence). The DNA of the CDR3 is TGTGCCAGCAGTTCGGGGTGGTATTCTGGGGCCAACGTCCTGACTTTC. This codes for CASSSGWYSGANVLTF.

Many counts were recorded for this clonotype. The DNA is left out, because the CDR3 cannot be placed on it with certainty; the CDR3 is given as TCRdb lists it. V is TRBV29-1 and J is TRBJ2-1; whether TRBD2, the table's D call, matches the DNA was not checked. The CDR3 has 12 amino acids, counting both end residues. CDR1 and CDR2 from the germline V gene are SQVTM and ANQGSEA. CDR3 sequence: CSAFGPGLEQFF.

A note on this clonotype: The junction shows a germline mismatch at one end, possibly a read error. J is TRBJ1-5 and V is TRBV5-1; no clear D. This CDR3 contains 13 residues. The germline V gene encodes CDR1 SGHRS and CDR2 YFSETQ. The CDR3 protein is CASSPDSNRPQHF. DNA of the CDR3: TGCGCCAGCTCACCTGATAGCAATCGGCCCCAGCATTTT. The complete variable domain, with remaining parts taken from reference TRBV5-1 and TRBJ1-5, reads KAGVTQTPRYLIKTRGQQVTLSCSPISGHRSVSWYQQTPGQGLQFLFEYFSETQRNKGNFPGRFSGRQFSNSRSEMNVSTLELGDSALYLCASSPDSNRPQHFGDGTRLSIL.

V gene TRBV20-1 combines with J gene TRBJ2-1; D possibly corresponds to TRBD2 (5 bases). The length of the CDR3 is 15 residues. The germline gives CDR1 DFQATT, CDR2 SNEGSKA (reference sequence). The germline V and J ends were trimmed by 6 bases and 0 bases, with 15 bases remaining between them. CDR3 in DNA: TGCAGTGCCTCACTAGGCAGGAACTCCTACAATGAGCAGTTCTTC. Protein product: CSASLGRNSYNEQFF.

This chain connects TRBV7-8 to TRBJ2-1; TRBD2 might be the D (6 bases). The length of the CDR3 is 17 residues. Trimming left V 2 bases short and J 4 bases short, with 18 bases between. Germline CDR1 and CDR2: SGHVS and FQNEAQ. The DNA of the CDR3 is TGTGCCAGCAGCTTAAACGACTTAGCGGAGCTGTACAATGAGCAGTTCTTC. This encodes CASSLNDLAELYNEQFF.

The rearrangement uses TRBV28 and TRBJ2-1; 9 bases align to TRBD1. This CDR3 has 15 amino acids. Unmatched junction bases numbered 7, after V lost 5 bases and J lost 5 bases. The V gene's germline CDR1 is MDHEN and CDR2 SYDVKM. Written as DNA, the CDR3 is TGTGCCAGCAGTCCCACAGGGGGCGCGAACAATGAGCAGTTCTTC. Translating gives CASSPTGGANNEQFF.

The CDR3 region is CASNPTASSLNSPLHF. CDR3 in DNA: TGTGCCAGCAACCCGACAGCCTCTTCTCTCAATTCACCCCTCCACTTT. The rearrangement uses TRBV5-5 and TRBJ1-6, with D tentatively TRBD1 (5 bases). Trimming shortened V by 6 bases and J by 7 bases, and 20 bases separated the two germline ends. Germline V gene data show CDR1 as SGHKS and CDR2 as YYEKEE (reference sequence). The CDR3 extends over 16 amino acids. The full variable domain, in which reference TRBV5-5 and TRBJ1-6 provide the parts outside the CDR3, is DAGVTQSPTHLIKTRGQQVTLRCSPISGHKSVSWYQQVLGQGPQFIFQYYEKEERGRGNFPDRFSARQFPNYSSELNVNALLLGDSALYLCASNPTASSLNSPLHFGNGTRLTVT.

The rearrangement uses TRBV28 and TRBJ2-6, with D uncertain. V lost 2 bases and J lost 2, with 10 bases in between. Germline CDR1 and CDR2: MDHEN and SYDVKM. The CDR3 length is 16 residues. The CDR3 nucleotides read TGTGCCAGCAGTTTAATCCTGGGAACTGGGGCCAACGTCCTGACTTTC. Amino acids: CASSLILGTGANVLTF. Drawing the rest from reference TRBV28 and TRBJ2-6, the complete variable domain is DVKVTQSSRYLVKRTGEKVFLECVQDMDHENMFWYRQDPGLGLRLIYFSYDVKMKEKGDIPEGYSVSREKKERFSLILESASTNQTSMYLCASSLILGTGANVLTFGAGSRLTVL.